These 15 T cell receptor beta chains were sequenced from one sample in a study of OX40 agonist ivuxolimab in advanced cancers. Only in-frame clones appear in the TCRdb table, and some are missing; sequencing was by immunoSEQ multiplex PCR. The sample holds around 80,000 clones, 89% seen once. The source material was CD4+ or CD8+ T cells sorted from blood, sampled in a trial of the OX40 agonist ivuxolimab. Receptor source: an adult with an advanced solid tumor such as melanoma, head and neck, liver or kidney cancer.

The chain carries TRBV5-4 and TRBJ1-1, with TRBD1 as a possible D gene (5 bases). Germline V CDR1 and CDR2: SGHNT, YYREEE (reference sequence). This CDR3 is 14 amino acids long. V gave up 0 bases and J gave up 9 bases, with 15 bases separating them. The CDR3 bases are TGTGCCAGCAGCTTGGGGCCAGGGTCCCCGAAAGCTTTCTTT. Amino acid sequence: CASSLGPGSPKAFF.

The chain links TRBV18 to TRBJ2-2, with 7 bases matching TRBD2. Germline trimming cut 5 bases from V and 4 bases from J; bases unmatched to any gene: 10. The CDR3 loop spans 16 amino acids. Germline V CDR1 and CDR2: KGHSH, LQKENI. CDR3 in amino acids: CASSATSRIFTGELFF. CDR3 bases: TGTGCCAGCTCAGCGACTAGCCGAATATTCACCGGGGAGCTGTTTTTT.

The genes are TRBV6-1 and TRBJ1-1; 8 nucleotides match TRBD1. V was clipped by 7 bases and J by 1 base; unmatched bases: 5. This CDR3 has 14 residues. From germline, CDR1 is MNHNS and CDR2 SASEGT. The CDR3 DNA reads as TGTGCCAGCAAACCCGACAGGGGGAACACTGAAGCTTTCTTT. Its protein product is CASKPDRGNTEAFF.

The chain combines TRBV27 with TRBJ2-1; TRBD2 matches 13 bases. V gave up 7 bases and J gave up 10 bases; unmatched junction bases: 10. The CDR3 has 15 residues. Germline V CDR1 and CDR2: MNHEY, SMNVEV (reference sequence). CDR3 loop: CASTVPGLAGKEQFF. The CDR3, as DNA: TGTGCCAGCACTGTTCCGGGACTAGCGGGAAAGGAGCAGTTCTTC.

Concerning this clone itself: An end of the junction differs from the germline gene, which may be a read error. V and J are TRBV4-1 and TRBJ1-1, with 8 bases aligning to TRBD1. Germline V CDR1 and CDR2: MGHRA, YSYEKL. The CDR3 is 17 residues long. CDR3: CASSQGPRGRKNTEAFF. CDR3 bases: TGCGCCAGCAGTCAAGGACCCAGGGGGCGGAAGAACACTGAAGCTTTCTTT.

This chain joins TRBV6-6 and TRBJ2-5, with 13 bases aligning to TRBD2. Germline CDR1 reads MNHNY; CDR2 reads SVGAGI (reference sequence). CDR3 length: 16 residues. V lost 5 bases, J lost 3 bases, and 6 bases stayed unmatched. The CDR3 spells CASSPPGLAGKETQYF. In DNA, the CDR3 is TGTGCCAGCAGTCCACCGGGACTAGCGGGAAAAGAGACCCAGTACTTC.

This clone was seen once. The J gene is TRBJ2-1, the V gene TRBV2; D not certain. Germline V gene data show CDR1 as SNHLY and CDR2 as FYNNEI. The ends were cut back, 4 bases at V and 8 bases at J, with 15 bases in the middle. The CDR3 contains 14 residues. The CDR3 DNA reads TGTGCCAGCAGTGTGTTATTTCGTGACGATGAGCAGTTCTTC. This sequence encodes CASSVLFRDDEQFF.

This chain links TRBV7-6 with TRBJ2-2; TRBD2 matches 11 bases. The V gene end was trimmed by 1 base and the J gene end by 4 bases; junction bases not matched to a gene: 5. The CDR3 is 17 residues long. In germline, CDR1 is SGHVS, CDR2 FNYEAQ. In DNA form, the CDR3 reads TGTGCCAGCAGCTTAGAGACTAGCGGGGCTATCACCGGGGAGCTGTTTTTT. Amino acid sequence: CASSLETSGAITGELFF. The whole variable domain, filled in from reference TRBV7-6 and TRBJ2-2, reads GAGVSQSPRYKVTKRGQDVALRCDPISGHVSLYWYRQALGQGPEFLTYFNYEAQQDKSGLPNDRFSAERPEGSISTLTIQRTEQRDSAMYRCASSLETSGAITGELFFGEGSRLTVL.

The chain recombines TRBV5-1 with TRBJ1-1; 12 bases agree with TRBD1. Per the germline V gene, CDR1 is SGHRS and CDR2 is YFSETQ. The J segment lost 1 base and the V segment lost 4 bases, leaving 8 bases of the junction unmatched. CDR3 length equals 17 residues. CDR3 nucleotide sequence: TGCGCCAGCAGCCGGGGACAGGGGGCATCCAGGAACACTGAAGCTTTCTTT. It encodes CASSRGQGASRNTEAFF.

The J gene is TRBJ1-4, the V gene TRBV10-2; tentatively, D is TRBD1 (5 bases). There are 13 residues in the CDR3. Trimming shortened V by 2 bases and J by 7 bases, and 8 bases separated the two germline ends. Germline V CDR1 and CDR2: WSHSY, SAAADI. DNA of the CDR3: TGCGCCAGCAGTGAGGCAGGGATTGAAAAACTGTTTTTT. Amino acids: CASSEAGIEKLFF.

The DNA for the CDR3 is TGCAGTGCTAGTCCCTCCTACGAGCAGTACTTC. Protein sequence: CSASPSYEQYF. The V gene is TRBV20-1, the J gene TRBJ2-7; D ambiguous. V was shortened by 3 bases and J by 0 bases, with 3 bases between the two germline ends. Germline CDR1 and CDR2: DFQATT and SNEGSKA (reference sequence). The CDR3 length is 11 residues.

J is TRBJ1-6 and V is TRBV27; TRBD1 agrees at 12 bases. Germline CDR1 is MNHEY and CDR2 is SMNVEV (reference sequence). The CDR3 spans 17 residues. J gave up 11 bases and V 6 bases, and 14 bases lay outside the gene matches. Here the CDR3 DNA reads TGTGCCAGCAGCCCCGCAAGGGACAGGGGGCCTCTGGCACCCCTCCACTTT. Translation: CASSPARDRGPLAPLHF.

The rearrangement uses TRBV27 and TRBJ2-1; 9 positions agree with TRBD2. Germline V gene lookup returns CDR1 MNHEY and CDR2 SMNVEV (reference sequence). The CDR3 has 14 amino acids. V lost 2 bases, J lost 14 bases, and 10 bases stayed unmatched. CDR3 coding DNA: TGTGCCAGCAGTTTAGACTCGCGGGGGGGCCTCAAGTTCTTC. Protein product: CASSLDSRGGLKFF.

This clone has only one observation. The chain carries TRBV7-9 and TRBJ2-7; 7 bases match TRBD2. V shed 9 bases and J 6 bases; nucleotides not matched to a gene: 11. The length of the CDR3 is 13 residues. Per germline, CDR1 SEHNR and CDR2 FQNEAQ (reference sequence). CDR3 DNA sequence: TGTGCCAGTCAACGGGAGGTTGTCGCCGAGCAGTACTTC. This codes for CASQREVVAEQYF.

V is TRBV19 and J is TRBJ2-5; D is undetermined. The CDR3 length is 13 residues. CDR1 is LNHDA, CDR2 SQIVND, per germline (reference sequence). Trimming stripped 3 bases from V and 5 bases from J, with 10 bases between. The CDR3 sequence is CASSIVWRETQYF. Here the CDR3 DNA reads TGTGCCAGTAGTATTGTATGGCGGGAGACCCAGTACTTC.